The present T cell receptor beta chain was sequenced within a study of somatic mutations in cytotoxic T cells in rheumatoid arthritis (dated by TCRdb to the late 2010s). The study in broad terms: Patient peripheral blood (approximately 30 ml EDTA) was drawn right after diagnosis and before any treatment started. A FACSAria II or Sony SH800 was used to flow-sort some V beta antibody-stained T-cell populations at nearly 100% purity, and TCRB sequencing was also done on sorted V beta1+ cells. Median age was essentially the same in the patient group and the control group. The study asked whether expanded CD8+ T-cell clones in newly diagnosed, untreated rheumatoid arthritis carry somatic mutations, and used TCRB deep sequencing to characterize clonality. For 65 to 70 rheumatoid arthritis patients and 15 to 25 healthy controls, TCRB deep sequencing was carried out. Here is what the overall study found, with its caveats: There was no significant difference in CD8+ T-cell clonality between rheumatoid arthritis patients and age-matched healthy controls. Viral specificity could not be ruled out by absence from virus-specific databases, and the antigen targets of the expanded CD8+ clones remained unknown. In patients, CD8+ clonality rose with age (Spearman r ~ 0.49), which was not the case in healthy controls. Several identical CD8+ TCRB sequences were found in both blood and synovial fluid, and in 8 of 65 patients the largest CD8+ clone exceeded 20% of CD8+ cells.

Flow cytometry confirmed the purity of CD4+ and CD8+ cells that had been isolated by positive magnetic bead selection on an AutoMACS. Initial screening for clonal expansions relied on flow cytometry with a TCR V beta antibody panel, after which sorted CD8+ fractions underwent TCRB deep sequencing for characterization. Peripheral blood mononuclear cells were obtained using density gradient separation with Ficoll-Paque PLUS. DNA from CD4-enriched, CD8-enriched or PBMC samples was extracted using Nucleospin Tissue or Tissue XS kits and then quantified on a Qubit 2.0 fluorometer. About this clone itself: Its antigen is still unknown. Base quality data are lacking; no much larger clone is found one base away.

TCRB CDR3 sequencing used the immunoSEQ assay on genomic DNA. Under the source paper's analysis protocol: Patient CD8+ clones larger than 1% were compared against published virus-specific TCRB sequences, and only a few matched. Analyses were restricted to productive TCRB rearrangements. A clone was defined by a unique TCRB CDR3 sequence, and clonality was computed as a productive clonality index based on Shannon entropy. Repertoire overlap for a pair of samples was computed from each clone's template counts relative to total templates per sample. V-gene usage measured by flow cytometry correlated with TCRB sequencing V-gene usage, with a Spearman r of 0.6 to 0.7. The source is immuneACCESS, and TCRdb retained only in-frame sequences with V and J called. Part of the clones is not carried over; for the studies checked, unresolved V genes explain less than half of this, and the remainder is unexplained. That table supplies the V and J calls and clone size; D and trimming were determined from the DNA. The table for this sample lists 20,000 to 25,000 clones; around 80% of them were counted only once. Clones ranked in the top ten supply roughly 3.8% of the sample.

This TCR came from an adult with rheumatoid arthritis. The specimen sequenced was CD8+ T cells sorted from blood.

The CDR3 protein sequence reads: CASTLAGGKTGELFF. At the DNA level, the sequence is TGTGCCAGCACGCTAGCGGGGGGAAAAACCGGGGAGCTGTTTTTT. The chain was built from TRBV6-6 and TRBJ2-2; 11 bases in between match TRBD2. The CDR3 goes from the cysteine to the phenylalanine over 15 residues. Just the 45-base CDR3 DNA is kept, in frame starting at base 1. In the germline V gene (reference sequence), CDR1 corresponds to MNHNY and CDR2 to SVGAGI. V is pruned by 7 bases and J by 5 bases, leaving 6 bases of the junction without a gene match.